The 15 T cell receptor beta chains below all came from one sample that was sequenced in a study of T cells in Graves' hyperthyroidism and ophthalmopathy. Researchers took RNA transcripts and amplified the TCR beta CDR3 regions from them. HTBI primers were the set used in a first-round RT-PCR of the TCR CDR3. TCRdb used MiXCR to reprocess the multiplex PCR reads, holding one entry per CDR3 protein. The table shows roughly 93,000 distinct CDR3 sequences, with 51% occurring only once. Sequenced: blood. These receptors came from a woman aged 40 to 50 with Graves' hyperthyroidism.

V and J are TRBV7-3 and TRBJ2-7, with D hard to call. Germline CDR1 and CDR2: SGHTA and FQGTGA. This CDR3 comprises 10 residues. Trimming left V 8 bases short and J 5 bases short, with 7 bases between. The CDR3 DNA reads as TGTGCCAGCCCAGCGAACGAGCAGTACTTC. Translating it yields CASPANEQYF.

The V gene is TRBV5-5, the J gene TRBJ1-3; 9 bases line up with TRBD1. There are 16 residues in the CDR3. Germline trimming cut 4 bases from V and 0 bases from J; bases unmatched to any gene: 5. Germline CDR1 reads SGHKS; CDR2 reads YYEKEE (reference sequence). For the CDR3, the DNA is TGTGCCAGCAGCAACCCGGGACAGGGCTCTGGAAACACCATATATTTT. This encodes CASSNPGQGSGNTIYF.

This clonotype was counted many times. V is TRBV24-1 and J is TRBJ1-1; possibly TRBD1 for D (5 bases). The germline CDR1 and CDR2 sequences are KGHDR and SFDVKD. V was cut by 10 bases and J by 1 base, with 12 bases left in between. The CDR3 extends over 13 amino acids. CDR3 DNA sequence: TGTGCCACTCGGGGGGGGTGGAACACTGAAGCTTTCTTT. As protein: CATRGGWNTEAFF.

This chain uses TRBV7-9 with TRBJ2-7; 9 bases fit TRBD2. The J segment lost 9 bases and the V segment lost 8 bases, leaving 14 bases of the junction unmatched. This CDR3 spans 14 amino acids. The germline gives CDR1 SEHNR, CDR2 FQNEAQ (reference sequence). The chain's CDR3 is CASALAGTSYRQYF. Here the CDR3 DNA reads TGTGCCAGCGCGCTAGCGGGGACCTCCTACAGGCAGTACTTC.

CDR3 sequence (DNA): TGTGCCAGCAGCTCGACGCCGACGCTATTTGCAACTAATGAAAAACTGTTTTTT. It translates to CASSSTPTLFATNEKLFF. The chain employs TRBV7-3 and TRBJ1-4; D is unresolved. The CDR3 has 18 residues. Germline V lookup: CDR1 SGHTA, CDR2 FQGTGA. V was shortened by 4 bases and J by 0 bases, with 18 bases between the two germline ends.

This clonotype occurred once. CDR3: CASSAGTGAGVYEQPQHF. The CDR3 region has the DNA TGTGCCAGCAGCGCCGGGACAGGGGCAGGGGTCTACGAGCAGCCCCAGCATTTT. The chain is built from TRBV7-2 and TRBJ1-5; 10 bases are a match to TRBD1. The CDR3 is made up of 18 amino acids. Unmatched junction bases numbered 17, after V lost 5 bases and J lost 7 bases. CDR1 is SGHTA and CDR2 is FQGNSA in the germline V gene.

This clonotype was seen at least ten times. The CDR3 nucleotides are TGCGCCAGCGGCCCGGCTAGCACAGATACGCAGTATTTT. Protein: CASGPASTDTQYF. V usage is TRBV10-1 and J usage is TRBJ2-3; D not certain. V dropped 8 bases and J dropped 0 bases, with 9 bases sitting between them. Germline assignment: CDR1 WNHNN and CDR2 SYGVQD (reference sequence). The CDR3 contains 13 residues.

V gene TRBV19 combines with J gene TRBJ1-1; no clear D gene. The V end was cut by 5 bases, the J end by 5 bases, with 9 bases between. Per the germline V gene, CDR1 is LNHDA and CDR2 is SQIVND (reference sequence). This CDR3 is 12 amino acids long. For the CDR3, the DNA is TGTGCCAGTAGTCGGAGGGAAACTGAAGCTTTCTTT. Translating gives CASSRRETEAFF.

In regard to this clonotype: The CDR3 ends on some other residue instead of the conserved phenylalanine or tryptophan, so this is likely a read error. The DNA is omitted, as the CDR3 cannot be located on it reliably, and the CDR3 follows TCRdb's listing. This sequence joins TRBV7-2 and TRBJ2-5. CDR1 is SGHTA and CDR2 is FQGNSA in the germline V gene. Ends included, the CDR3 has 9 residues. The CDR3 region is CASRFARYT.

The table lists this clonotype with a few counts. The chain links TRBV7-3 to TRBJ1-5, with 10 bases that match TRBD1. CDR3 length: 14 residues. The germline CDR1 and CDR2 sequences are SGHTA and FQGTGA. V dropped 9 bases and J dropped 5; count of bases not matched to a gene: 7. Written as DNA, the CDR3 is TGTGCCAGTAGTGTCGGGACAGGGGATCAGCCCCAGCATTTT. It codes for CASSVGTGDQPQHF.

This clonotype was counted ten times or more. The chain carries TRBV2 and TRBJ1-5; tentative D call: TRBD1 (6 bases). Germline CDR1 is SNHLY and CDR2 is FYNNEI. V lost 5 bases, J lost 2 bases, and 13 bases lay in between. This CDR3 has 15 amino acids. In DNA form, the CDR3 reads TGTGCCAGCAGTCCTCAGACAGGAGGCAATCAGCCCCAGCATTTT. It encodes CASSPQTGGNQPQHF.

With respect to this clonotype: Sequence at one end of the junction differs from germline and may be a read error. CDR3 sequence: CAGTVLRETQYF. The CDR3 DNA reads as TGCGCCGGCACCGTCCTCCGAGAGACCCAGTACTTC. J is TRBJ2-5 and V is TRBV7-2; D is ambiguous. The length of the CDR3 is 12 residues. Germline CDR1 and CDR2: SGHTA and FQGNSA.

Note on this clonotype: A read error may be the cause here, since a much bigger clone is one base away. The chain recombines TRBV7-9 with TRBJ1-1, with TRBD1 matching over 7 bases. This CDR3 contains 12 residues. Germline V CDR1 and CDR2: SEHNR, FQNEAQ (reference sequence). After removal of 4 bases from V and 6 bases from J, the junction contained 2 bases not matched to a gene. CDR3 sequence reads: CASSYGTAEAFF. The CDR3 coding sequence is TGTGCCAGCAGCTACGGGACAGCTGAAGCTTTCTTT. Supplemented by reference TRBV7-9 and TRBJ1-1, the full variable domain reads DTGVSQNPRHKITKRGQNVTFRCDPISEHNRLYWYRQTLGQGPEFLTYFQNEAQLEKSRLLSDRFSAERPKGSFSTLEIQRTEQGDSAMYLCASSYGTAEAFFGQGTRLTVV.

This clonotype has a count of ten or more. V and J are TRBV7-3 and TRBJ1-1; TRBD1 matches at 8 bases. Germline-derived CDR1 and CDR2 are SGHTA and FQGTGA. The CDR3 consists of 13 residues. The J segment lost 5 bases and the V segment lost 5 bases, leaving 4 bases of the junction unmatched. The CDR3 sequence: CASSNTGGTEAFF. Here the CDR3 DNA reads TGTGCCAGCAGCAACACAGGGGGTACTGAAGCTTTCTTT.

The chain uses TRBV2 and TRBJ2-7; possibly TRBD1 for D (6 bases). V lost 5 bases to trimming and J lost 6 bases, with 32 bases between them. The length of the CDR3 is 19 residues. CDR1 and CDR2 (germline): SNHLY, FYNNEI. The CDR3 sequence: CASSRTGLTGFGTIGEQYF. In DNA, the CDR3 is TGTGCCAGCAGTCGAACGGGATTGACAGGATTCGGTACTATCGGCGAGCAGTACTTC.